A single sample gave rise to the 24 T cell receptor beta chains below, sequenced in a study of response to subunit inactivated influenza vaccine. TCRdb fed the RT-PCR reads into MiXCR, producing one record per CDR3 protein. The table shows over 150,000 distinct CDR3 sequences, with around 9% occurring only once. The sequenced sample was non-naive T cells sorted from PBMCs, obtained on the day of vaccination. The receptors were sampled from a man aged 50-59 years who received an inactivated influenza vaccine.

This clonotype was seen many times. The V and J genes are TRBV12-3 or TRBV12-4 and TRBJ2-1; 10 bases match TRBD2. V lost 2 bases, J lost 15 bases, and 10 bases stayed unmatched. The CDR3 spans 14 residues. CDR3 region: CASSLRSGGEIGFF. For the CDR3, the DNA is TGTGCCAGCAGTTTAAGAAGCGGGGGGGAGATCGGGTTCTTC.

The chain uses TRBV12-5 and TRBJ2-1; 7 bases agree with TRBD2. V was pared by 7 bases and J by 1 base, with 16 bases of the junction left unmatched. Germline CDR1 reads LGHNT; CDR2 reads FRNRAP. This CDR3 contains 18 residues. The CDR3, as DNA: TGTGCTAGTGCCCCTTGGGGGAGGGCCTCGGTTTCCTACAATGAGCAGTTCTTC. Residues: CASAPWGRASVSYNEQFF.

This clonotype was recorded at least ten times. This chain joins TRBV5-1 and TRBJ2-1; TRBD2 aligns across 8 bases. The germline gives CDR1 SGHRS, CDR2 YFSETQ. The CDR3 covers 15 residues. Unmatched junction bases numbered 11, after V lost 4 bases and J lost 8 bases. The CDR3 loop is CASSVTGGGTDEQFF. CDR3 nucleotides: TGCGCCAGCAGCGTAACGGGCGGGGGGACGGATGAGCAGTTCTTC.

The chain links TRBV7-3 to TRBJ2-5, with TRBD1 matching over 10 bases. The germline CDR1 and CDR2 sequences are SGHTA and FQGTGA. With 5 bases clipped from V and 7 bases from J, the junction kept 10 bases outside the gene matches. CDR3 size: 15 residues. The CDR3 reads CASSQMTGGGWTQYF. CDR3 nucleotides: TGTGCCAGCAGCCAAATGACAGGGGGCGGGTGGACCCAGTACTTC.

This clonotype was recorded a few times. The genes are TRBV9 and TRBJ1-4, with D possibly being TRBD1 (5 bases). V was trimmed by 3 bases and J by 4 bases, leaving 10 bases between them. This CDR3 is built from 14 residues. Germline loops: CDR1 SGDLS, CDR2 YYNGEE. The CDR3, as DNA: TGTGCCAGCAGCGCCCGGGACCTTAATGAAAAACTGTTTTTT. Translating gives CASSARDLNEKLFF.

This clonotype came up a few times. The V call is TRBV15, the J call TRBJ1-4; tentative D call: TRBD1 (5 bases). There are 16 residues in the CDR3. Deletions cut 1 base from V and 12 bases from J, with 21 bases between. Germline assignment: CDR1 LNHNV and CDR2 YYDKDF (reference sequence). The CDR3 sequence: CATSRGGWDGRSELFF. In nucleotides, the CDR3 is TGTGCCACCAGCAGAGGCGGTTGGGACGGCCGGAGTGAACTGTTTTTT.

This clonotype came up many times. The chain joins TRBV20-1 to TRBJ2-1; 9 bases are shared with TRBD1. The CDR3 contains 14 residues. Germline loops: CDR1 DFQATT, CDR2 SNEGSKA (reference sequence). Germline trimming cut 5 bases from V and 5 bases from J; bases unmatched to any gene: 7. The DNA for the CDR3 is TGCAGTGCTCACTACAGGGGGCACGACAATGAGCAGTTCTTC. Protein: CSAHYRGHDNEQFF.

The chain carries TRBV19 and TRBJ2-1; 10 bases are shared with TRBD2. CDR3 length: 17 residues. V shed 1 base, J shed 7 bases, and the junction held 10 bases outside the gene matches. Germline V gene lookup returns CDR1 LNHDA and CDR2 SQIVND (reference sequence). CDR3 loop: CASSIAASGSRQNEQFF. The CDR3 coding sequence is TGTGCCAGTAGTATAGCGGCTAGCGGGAGTAGGCAGAATGAGCAGTTCTTC.

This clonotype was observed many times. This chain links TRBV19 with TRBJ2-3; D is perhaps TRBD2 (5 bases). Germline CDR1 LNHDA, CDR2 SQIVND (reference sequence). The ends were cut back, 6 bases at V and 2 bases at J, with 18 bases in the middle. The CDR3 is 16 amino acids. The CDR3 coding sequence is TGTGCCAGTAGCGGATTGGGGAGACTCAACACAGATACGCAGTATTTT. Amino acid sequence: CASSGLGRLNTDTQYF.

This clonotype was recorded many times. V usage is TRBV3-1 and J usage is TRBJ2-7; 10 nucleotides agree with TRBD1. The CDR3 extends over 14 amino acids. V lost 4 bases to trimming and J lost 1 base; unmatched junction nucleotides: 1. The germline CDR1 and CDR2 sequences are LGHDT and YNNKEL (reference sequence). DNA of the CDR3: TGTGCCAGCAGCCTGGGACAGGGGTCCTACGAGCAGTACTTC. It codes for CASSLGQGSYEQYF.

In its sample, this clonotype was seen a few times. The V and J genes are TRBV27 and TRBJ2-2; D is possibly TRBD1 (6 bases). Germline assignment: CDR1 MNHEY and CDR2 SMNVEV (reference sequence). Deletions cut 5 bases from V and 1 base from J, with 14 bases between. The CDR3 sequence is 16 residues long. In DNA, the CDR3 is TGTGCCAGCAGTCACCCGACAGGAGTGAACACCGGGGAGCTGTTTTTT. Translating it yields CASSHPTGVNTGELFF.

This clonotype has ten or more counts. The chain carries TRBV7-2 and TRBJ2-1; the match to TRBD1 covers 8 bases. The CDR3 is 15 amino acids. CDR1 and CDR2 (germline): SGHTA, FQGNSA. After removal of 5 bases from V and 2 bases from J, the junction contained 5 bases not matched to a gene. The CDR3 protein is CASSKRTGTYNEQFF. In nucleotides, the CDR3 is TGTGCCAGCAGCAAAAGGACAGGGACCTACAATGAGCAGTTCTTC.

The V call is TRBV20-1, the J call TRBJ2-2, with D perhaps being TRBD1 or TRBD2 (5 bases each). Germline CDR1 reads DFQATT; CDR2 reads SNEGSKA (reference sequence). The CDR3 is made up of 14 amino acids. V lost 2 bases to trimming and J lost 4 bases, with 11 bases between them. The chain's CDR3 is CSARRDRGTGELFF. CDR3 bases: TGCAGTGCTAGACGGGACCGGGGCACCGGGGAGCTGTTTTTT.

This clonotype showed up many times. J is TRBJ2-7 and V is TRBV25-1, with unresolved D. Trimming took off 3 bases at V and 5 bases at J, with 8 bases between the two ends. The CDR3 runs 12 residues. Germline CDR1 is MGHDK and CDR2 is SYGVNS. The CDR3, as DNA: TGTGCCAGCAGTGATAGGGTGCACGAGCAGTACTTC. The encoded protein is CASSDRVHEQYF.

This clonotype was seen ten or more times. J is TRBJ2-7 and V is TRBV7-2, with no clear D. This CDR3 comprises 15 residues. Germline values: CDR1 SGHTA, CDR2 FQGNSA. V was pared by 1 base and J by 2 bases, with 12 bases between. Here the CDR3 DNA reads TGTGCCAGCAGCTTAGATTCCCGGAGTACCTACGAGCAGTACTTC. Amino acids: CASSLDSRSTYEQYF.

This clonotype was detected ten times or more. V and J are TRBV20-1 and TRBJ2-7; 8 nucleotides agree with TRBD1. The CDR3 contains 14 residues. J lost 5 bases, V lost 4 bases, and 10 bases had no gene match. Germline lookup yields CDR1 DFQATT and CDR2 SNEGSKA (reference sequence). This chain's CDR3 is CSAKGQGGAHEQYF. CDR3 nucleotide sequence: TGCAGTGCTAAAGGACAGGGCGGGGCCCACGAGCAGTACTTC.

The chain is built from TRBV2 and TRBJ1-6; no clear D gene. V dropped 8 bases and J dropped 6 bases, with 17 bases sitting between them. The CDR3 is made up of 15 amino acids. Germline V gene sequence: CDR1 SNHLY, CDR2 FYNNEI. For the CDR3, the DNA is TGTGCCAGCGCGCCAAGTGGTATCACTAATTCACCCCTCCACTTT. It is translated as CASAPSGITNSPLHF.

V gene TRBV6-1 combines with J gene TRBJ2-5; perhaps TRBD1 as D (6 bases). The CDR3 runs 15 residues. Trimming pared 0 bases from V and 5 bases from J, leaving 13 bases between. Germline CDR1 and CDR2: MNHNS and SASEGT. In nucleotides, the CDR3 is TGTGCCAGCAGTGAAGCTTCAGTGAGGGGGGAGACCCAGTACTTC. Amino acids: CASSEASVRGETQYF.

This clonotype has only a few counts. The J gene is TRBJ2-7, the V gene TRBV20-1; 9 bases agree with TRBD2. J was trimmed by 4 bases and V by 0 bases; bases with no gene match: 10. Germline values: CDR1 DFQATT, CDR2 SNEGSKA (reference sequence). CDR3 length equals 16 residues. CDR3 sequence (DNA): TGCAGTGCTAGAGATACCCGACTAGCGGTAGGTTACGAGCAGTACTTC. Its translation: CSARDTRLAVGYEQYF.

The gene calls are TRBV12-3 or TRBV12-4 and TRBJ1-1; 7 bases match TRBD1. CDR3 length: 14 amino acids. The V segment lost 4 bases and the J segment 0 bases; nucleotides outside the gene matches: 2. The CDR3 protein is CASSWDSVNTEAFF. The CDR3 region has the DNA TGTGCCAGCAGTTGGGACAGTGTGAACACTGAAGCTTTCTTT.

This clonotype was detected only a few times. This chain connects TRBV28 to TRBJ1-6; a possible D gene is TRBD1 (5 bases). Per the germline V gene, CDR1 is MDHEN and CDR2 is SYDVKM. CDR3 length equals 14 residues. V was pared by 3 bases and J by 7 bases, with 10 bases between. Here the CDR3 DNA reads TGTGCCAGCAGTTTGGTGGGGCCCAATTCACCCCTCCACTTT. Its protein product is CASSLVGPNSPLHF.

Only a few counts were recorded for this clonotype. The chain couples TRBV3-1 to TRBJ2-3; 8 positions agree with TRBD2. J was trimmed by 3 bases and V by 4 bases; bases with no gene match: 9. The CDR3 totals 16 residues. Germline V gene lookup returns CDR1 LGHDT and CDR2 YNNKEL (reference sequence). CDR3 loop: CASSRRGGGRTDTQYF. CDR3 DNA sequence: TGTGCCAGCAGCCGCCGAGGCGGGGGGAGGACAGATACGCAGTATTTT.

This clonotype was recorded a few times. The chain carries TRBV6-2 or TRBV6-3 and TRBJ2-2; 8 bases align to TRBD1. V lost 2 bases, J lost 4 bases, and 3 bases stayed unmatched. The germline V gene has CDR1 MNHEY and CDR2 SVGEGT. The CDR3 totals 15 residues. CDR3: CASSYADRGTGELFF. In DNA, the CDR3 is TGTGCCAGCAGTTACGCTGACAGGGGCACCGGGGAGCTGTTTTTT.

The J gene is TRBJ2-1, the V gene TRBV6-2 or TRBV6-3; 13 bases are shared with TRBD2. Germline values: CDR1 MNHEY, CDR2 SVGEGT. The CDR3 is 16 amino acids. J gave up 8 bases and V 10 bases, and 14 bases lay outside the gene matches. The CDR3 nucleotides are TGTGCCACCCCACTGGGGGGGACTAGCGGGACTCATGAGCAGTTCTTC. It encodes CATPLGGTSGTHEQFF.